Sequencing of this TCR beta chain was carried out in a study of CD8+ T cells in alopecia areata (dated 2018 in TCRdb). Notes on the research overall: Treated patients were enrolled in an open-label pilot trial of oral tofacitinib at 5 to 10 mg twice daily for moderate-to-severe alopecia areata. Tofacitinib was given for 6 to 18 months, followed by 6 months of follow-up off drug to assess delayed response and recurrence. In both human patients and the C3H/HeJ mouse model, the study applied high-throughput TCRbeta sequencing to look at T cell clonal expansion in alopecia areata. Scalp tissue and sorted CD4+ and CD8+ peripheral blood T cells from patchy and totalis/universalis alopecia areata patients and from healthy controls were covered by human TCRbeta sequencing. Biopsies were taken from tofacitinib-treated patients at baseline and again at 4 and 24 weeks into treatment, and several of those patients also had a later scalp biopsy. Clonality in the scalp was compared among normal scalp (n=4), patchy alopecia areata scalp (n=8), and alopecia totalis/universalis scalp (n=8). RNA came from the PAXgene miRNA kit for fixed scalp, the miRNeasy kit for PBMCs, and the RNeasy kit for mouse skin. TCRbeta CDR3 regions were amplified by immunoSEQ multiplex PCR using 35 Vbeta forward and 13 Jbeta reverse primers.

Paper-wide results and their limitations: Compared with normal scalp, lesional scalp had higher clonality and more expanded CD8+ clones, particularly in alopecia totalis/universalis, a pattern that suggests antigenic drive. Scalp TCR repertoire analysis is complicated because resident alphabeta T cells in normal human skin are also sequenced, whereas mouse skin is dominated by gammadelta T cells. Compared with mice, TCR sequences shared between patients were less clear, possibly partly because of HLA diversity across the patient population.

Regarding this clone: This clone's antigen is unknown. Base quality data are lacking; no much larger clone is found one base away.

Libraries were made using the immunoSEQ multiplex PCR assay. RNA was extracted from all samples and reverse transcribed into cDNA as template for TCR sequencing. SuperScript III was used for first-strand cDNA synthesis, primed with a 2:1 mix of oligo-dT and random hexamers. A synthetic immune receptor repertoire was used to gauge amplification bias, and whatever bias remained was removed computationally. As for how the authors treated the data: After raw reads were preprocessed to remove errors, the CDR3 was defined following IMGT conventions as running from the conserved cysteine to phenylalanine. To get clonality, Shannon entropy was normalized by log2 of the number of productive unique TCRs and the result was subtracted from 1. Whether each scalp clone was CD4 or CD8 was inferred by checking scalp TCRbeta sequences against the CD4 and CD8 repertoires from sorted blood. TCRdb provides this immuneACCESS table in a form limited to in-frame rearrangements. Some clones are lacking; in checked studies, under half of them reflect an unresolved V gene, and why the rest are absent is not known. That table furnishes V, J and clone size, whereas the DNA furnished D and trimming. The sample records around 65,000 clones, under 55% of which are singletons. Clones ranked in the top ten supply about 15% of the sample.

The label giving this sample's time point can be read as: baseline before oral tofacitinib. From alopecia areata patients, peripheral blood was collected along with lesional scalp punch biopsies. After PBMCs were isolated by density centrifugation and stained for CD3, CD4 and CD8, a FACSAria was used to sort CD4+ and CD8+ T cells. This material consisted of CD8+ T cells sorted from blood, taken at week 0. This TCR derives from a human donor with alopecia areata.

The bases are TGTGCCAGCAGTTACAGACAGTCAAAGACCCAGTACTTC. The resulting protein is CASSYRQSKTQYF. The chain is made from TRBV28 and TRBJ2-5; TRBD1 is possibly the D segment (5 matching bases). Trimming takes 4 bases from V and 6 bases from J, and the germline ends sit 12 bases apart. The CDR3, cysteine through phenylalanine, is 13 amino acids long. CDR3 DNA is the only sequence kept; it has 39 bases, read in frame from the first base. Per the germline V gene, MDHEN is the CDR1 and SYDVKM is the CDR2.